The present T cell receptor beta chain was sequenced within a study of blood T cell repertoires in COVID-19. In the study overall: Acute-phase and convalescent COVID-19 samples originated in the United States, Italy and Spain. From T cells, B-cell-depleted T cells, or PBMCs came the material, which was cDNA or gDNA.

Study processing details: Nucleated cell number was recorded as an estimate derived from reference gene primer amplification. Here immunoSEQ multiplex PCR was the method, and the copy in TCRdb shows in-frame clones only, minus some. The V and J calls and clone size are taken from that table; D and trimming were inferred from the DNA. The profile shows approximately 38,000 clones, roughly 94% of them singletons. Germline loops: CDR1 SGHNT, CDR2 YENEEA. V was pared by 1 base and J by 3 bases, with 4 bases of the junction left unmatched. The CDR3 length is 16 residues. Sample: peripheral blood. The clonotype was recovered from a human donor with active COVID-19. The donor label of this sample is uncertain. The rearrangement uses TRBV11-3 and TRBJ2-5, with 11 bases fitting TRBD2. This CDR3 is CASSLGRLAGKETQYF. DNA of the CDR3: TGTGCCAGCAGCTTAGGCCGACTAGCGGGGAAAGAGACCCAGTACTTC.